Shown below are 17 T cell receptor beta chains from a single sample sequenced in a study of early T cells in non-severe SARS-CoV-2 infection (dated by TCRdb to 2020 to 2023). Libraries came from 5' RACE. Instrument used: NextSeq 500. TCRdb trimmed the raw reads at Q25, called clones with MiXCR and kept productive beta chains. Each entry is one CDR3 protein sequence, shown with its most common DNA and genes. The sample table records under 50,000 distinct CDR3 sequences; around 4.6% of these occur just once. Around 6% of the sample lies in the top ten. Sequencing was done on a sample of whole blood. These receptors all stem from an adult who was a healthcare worker with PCR-confirmed SARS-CoV-2 infection or an uninfected control (not recorded which).

By sample fraction, this clonotype is medium-sized. The J gene is TRBJ1-5, the V gene TRBV12-3 or TRBV12-4; 7 nucleotides agree with TRBD1. J was trimmed by 2 bases and V by 2 bases; bases with no gene match: 0. The CDR3 runs to 14 residues. The CDR3 loop is CASSLQGGNQPQHF. CDR3 nucleotides: TGTGCCAGCAGTTTACAGGGGGGCAATCAGCCCCAGCATTTT.

In this sample, this clonotype turned up many times. The CDR3 DNA reads TGTGCCAGCAGCCCTAGGGGAGTAAGCTCCTACAATGAGCAGTTCTTC. Amino acid sequence: CASSPRGVSSYNEQFF. This chain joins TRBV27 and TRBJ2-1; either TRBD1 or TRBD2 may supply D (5 bases each). CDR3 length: 16 amino acids. With 6 bases removed from V and 0 bases from J, the gap between germline ends came to 15 bases. CDR1 is MNHEY, CDR2 SMNVEV, per germline (reference sequence).

The gene calls are TRBV6-1 and TRBJ2-3; D is ambiguous. This CDR3 region has 15 residues. V was pared by 1 base and J by 2 bases, with 10 bases between. CDR1 and CDR2 from the germline V gene are MNHNS and SASEGT. The CDR3 region has the DNA TGTGCCAGCAGTGAAGTAAGATTATCCACAGATACGCAGTATTTT. This encodes CASSEVRLSTDTQYF.

This clonotype was recorded at least ten times. This chain joins TRBV6-1 and TRBJ2-7; no definite D call. V shed 2 bases and J shed 0 bases, with 8 bases lying between them. This CDR3 spans 14 amino acids. Germline V gene lookup returns CDR1 MNHNS and CDR2 SASEGT. CDR3 sequence reads: CASSETGLSYEQYF. In nucleotides, the CDR3 is TGTGCCAGCAGTGAAACGGGCCTCTCCTACGAGCAGTACTTC.

This clonotype was observed many times. The V and J genes are TRBV5-1 and TRBJ2-2, with D perhaps TRBD2 (6 bases). The V gene lost 7 bases and the J gene lost 5 bases, with 15 bases spanning the gap. The CDR3 has 14 residues. CDR1 and CDR2 from the germline V gene are SGHRS and YFSETQ. In DNA form, the CDR3 reads TGCGCCAGCTTCGAGGGTGCGGGGACCGGGGAGCTGTTTTTT. Translated, it gives CASFEGAGTGELFF.

This clonotype was recorded at least ten times. As DNA, the CDR3 is TGCAGTGCTAGACAGACTAGCGGGGGGGATCACGGTGAGCAGTTCTTC. Amino acid sequence: CSARQTSGGDHGEQFF. The chain is built from TRBV20-1 and TRBJ2-1; 14 bases fit TRBD2. J lost 9 bases, V lost 2 bases, and 9 bases had no gene match. Germline V gene data show CDR1 as DFQATT and CDR2 as SNEGSKA (reference sequence). The CDR3 contains 16 residues.

The chain links TRBV3-1 to TRBJ2-7, with TRBD2 matching over 7 bases. The CDR3 covers 14 residues. Germline loops: CDR1 LGHDT, CDR2 YNNKEL (reference sequence). J was trimmed by 3 bases and V by 2 bases; bases with no gene match: 4. As DNA, the CDR3 is TGTGCCAGCAGCCAATCTAGCGGCGACTACGAGCAGTACTTC. Encoded protein: CASSQSSGDYEQYF.

At least ten counts were recorded for this clonotype. The J gene is TRBJ1-6, the V gene TRBV7-3; TRBD1 agrees at 7 bases. The J segment lost 5 bases and the V segment lost 5 bases, leaving 6 bases of the junction unmatched. The CDR3 loop spans 15 amino acids. In germline, CDR1 is SGHTA, CDR2 FQGTGA. The DNA of the CDR3 is TGTGCCAGCAGCGAATCCGGGACAGATAATTCACCCCTCCACTTT. The encoded protein is CASSESGTDNSPLHF.

At least ten counts were recorded for this clonotype. This chain connects TRBV6-2 or TRBV6-3 to TRBJ2-7; D is unresolved. V was cut by 8 bases and J by 4 bases, with 12 bases left in between. The CDR3 runs 12 residues. Germline CDR1 and CDR2: MNHEY and SVGEGT. In nucleotides, the CDR3 is TGTGCCAGCCTCCCCGGCGGATACGAGCAGTACTTC. Residues: CASLPGGYEQYF.

This clonotype was observed many times. The V call is TRBV2, the J call TRBJ1-1; a possible D gene is TRBD1 (5 bases). The CDR3 spans 12 residues. Germline V gives CDR1 SNHLY, CDR2 FYNNEI. Trimming left V 4 bases short and J 7 bases short, with 10 bases between. CDR3 region: CASSGDSFEAFF. The CDR3 DNA sequence: TGTGCCAGCAGTGGGGACTCCTTTGAAGCTTTCTTT. The entire variable domain, with the rest obtained from reference TRBV2 and TRBJ1-1, is as follows: EPEVTQTPSHQVTQMGQEVILRCVPISNHLYFYWYRQILGQKVEFLVSFYNNEISEKSEIFDDQFSVERPDGSNFTLKIRSTKLEDSAMYFCASSGDSFEAFFGQGTRLTVV.

This clonotype was picked up many times. This chain joins TRBV20-1 and TRBJ1-1; D possibly corresponds to TRBD1 (6 bases). Trimming left V 3 bases short and J 11 bases short, with 28 bases between. The CDR3 covers 16 residues. The germline V gene encodes CDR1 DFQATT and CDR2 SNEGSKA (reference sequence). The CDR3 protein is CSASQQEGGKILWAFF. CDR3 DNA sequence: TGCAGTGCTAGTCAACAAGAGGGGGGAAAGATACTTTGGGCTTTCTTT.

This clonotype was seen a handful of times. DNA for the CDR3: TGTGCCACCAGTGATTTAGGAGGTCGGAACACCGGGGAGCTGTTTTTT. Translating it yields CATSDLGGRNTGELFF. The chain joins TRBV24-1 to TRBJ2-2; D possibly corresponds to TRBD2 (5 bases). Trimming took 1 base from V and 1 from J, leaving 9 bases between them. The CDR3 has 16 amino acids. Germline CDR1 is KGHDR and CDR2 is SFDVKD.

The chain links TRBV19 to TRBJ2-1; D possibly uses TRBD1 or TRBD2 (5 bases each). V was trimmed by 11 bases and J by 9 bases, leaving 14 bases between them. The CDR3 runs to 11 residues. Germline loops: CDR1 LNHDA, CDR2 SQIVND (reference sequence). The DNA for the CDR3 is TGTGCCGCCTCCGGGGCGAGTGAGCAGTTCTTC. Protein product: CAASGASEQFF.

This chain connects TRBV6-1 to TRBJ2-3; 7 positions match TRBD2. This CDR3 has 14 amino acids. V trimming: 6 bases; J trimming: 0 bases; junction bases outside the gene matches: 3. The germline gives CDR1 MNHNS, CDR2 SASEGT. CDR3 DNA: TGTGCCAGCAGCCTAGCGGAGAGCACAGATACGCAGTATTTT. Its protein product is CASSLAESTDTQYF.

This clonotype was seen at least ten times. V and J are TRBV12-3 or TRBV12-4 and TRBJ2-5, with D tentatively TRBD1 (6 bases). V was shortened by 2 bases and J by 9 bases, with 25 bases between the two germline ends. The CDR3 is made up of 17 amino acids. The CDR3 DNA reads as TGTGCCAGCAGTTTAAGGGGGACCCATCGTACTCCGTTGGCCCAGTACTTC. As protein: CASSLRGTHRTPLAQYF.

In this sample, this clonotype turned up a few times. The chain has TRBV27 and TRBJ2-7; TRBD1 agrees at 10 bases. The V and J ends lost 4 bases and 1 base, in that order; junction bases with no gene match: 1. From germline, CDR1 is MNHEY and CDR2 SMNVEV (reference sequence). The CDR3 length is 14 residues. DNA of the CDR3: TGTGCCAGCAGTTGGGGACAGGGGTCCTACGAGCAGTACTTC. Its translation: CASSWGQGSYEQYF.

Ten or more counts support this clonotype. The DNA of the CDR3 is TGTGCCAGCAGTATAACCCCCGGGGAGCTGTTTTTT. It yields the protein CASSITPGELFF. The gene calls are TRBV27 and TRBJ2-2; D remains ambiguous. This CDR3 is 12 amino acids long. The germline CDR1 and CDR2 sequences are MNHEY and SMNVEV (reference sequence). V was cut by 5 bases and J by 6 bases, with 7 bases left in between.